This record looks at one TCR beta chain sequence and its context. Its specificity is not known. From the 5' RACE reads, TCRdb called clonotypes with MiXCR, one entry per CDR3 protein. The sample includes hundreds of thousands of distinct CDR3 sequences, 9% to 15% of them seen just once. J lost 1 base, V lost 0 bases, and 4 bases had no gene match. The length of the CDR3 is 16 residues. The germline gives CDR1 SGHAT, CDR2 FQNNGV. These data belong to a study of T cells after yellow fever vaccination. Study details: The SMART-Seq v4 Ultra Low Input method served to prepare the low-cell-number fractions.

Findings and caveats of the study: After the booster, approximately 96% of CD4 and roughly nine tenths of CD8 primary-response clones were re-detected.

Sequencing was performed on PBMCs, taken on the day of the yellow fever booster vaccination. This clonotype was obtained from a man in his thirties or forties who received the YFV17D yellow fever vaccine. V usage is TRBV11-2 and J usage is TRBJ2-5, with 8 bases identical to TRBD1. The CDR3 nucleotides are TGTGCCAGCAGCTTAGACCTCGGACAGGGCCAAGAGACCCAGTACTTC. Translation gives CASSLDLGQGQETQYF.